The 16 T cell receptor beta chains listed next were all sequenced from one sample in a study of blood T cell repertoires in COVID-19. This table comes from immunoSEQ multiplex PCR, and its TCRdb copy is limited to in-frame clones, with some not included. The sample holds about 160,000 clones, over 70% seen once. Specimen: peripheral blood. These receptors were collected from an older woman with acute or convalescent COVID-19.

The chain recombines TRBV6-5 with TRBJ1-2, with no clear D. The V end lost 2 bases, the J end lost 5 bases, and 15 bases lay between the germline ends. Per the germline V gene, CDR1 is MNHEY and CDR2 is SVGAGI. The CDR3 has 15 amino acids. CDR3 residues: CASSYQSRGGYGYTF. The CDR3 region has the DNA TGTGCCAGCAGTTACCAGTCGCGGGGAGGTTATGGCTACACCTTC.

This chain joins TRBV18 and TRBJ2-5, with D possibly being TRBD2 (6 bases). From germline, CDR1 is KGHSH and CDR2 LQKENI. V gave up 0 bases and J gave up 0 bases, with 11 bases separating them. CDR3 size: 16 residues. The CDR3 sequence is CASSPPVGGYQETQYF. The CDR3 coding sequence is TGTGCCAGCTCACCACCGGTTGGGGGGTACCAAGAGACCCAGTACTTC.

The chain links TRBV4-3 to TRBJ2-2; D gene unclear. Trimming removed 5 bases from V and 3 bases from J, with 16 bases in between. CDR1 is LGHNA, CDR2 YSLEER, per germline. This CDR3 spans 16 amino acids. Here the CDR3 DNA reads TGCGCCAGCAGCTCCTTTCTTGGCACAGACACCGGGGAGCTGTTTTTT. It codes for CASSSFLGTDTGELFF.

The chain couples TRBV6-1 to TRBJ1-2; TRBD1 matches at 7 bases. Germline lookup yields CDR1 MNHNS and CDR2 SASEGT. The length of the CDR3 is 15 residues. Losses at the gene ends were 2 bases for V and 1 base for J; bases not matched to a gene: 4. The CDR3 nucleotides read TGTGCCAGCAGTGAACGGGACAGCTATAACTATGGCTACACCTTC. Translation: CASSERDSYNYGYTF.

The chain has TRBV3-1 (or the pseudogene TRBV3-2) and TRBJ1-5; no clear D. This CDR3 region has 13 residues. Per germline, CDR1 LGHDT and CDR2 YNNKEL (reference sequence). Trimming left V 6 bases short and J 6 bases short, with 12 bases between. The CDR3 is CASSQREAQPQHF. The CDR3 DNA reads TGTGCCAGCAGTCAGAGGGAAGCTCAGCCCCAGCATTTT.

The CDR3 DNA is TGTGCCAGCAGTTTAGCGCTATACAATGAGCAGTTCTTC. Its translation: CASSLALYNEQFF. The chain joins TRBV12-3 or TRBV12-4 to TRBJ2-1; D gene uncertain. Trimming pared 0 bases from V and 4 bases from J, leaving 4 bases between. The CDR3 runs to 13 residues.

The chain uses TRBV27 and TRBJ2-7, with 10 bases that match TRBD1. The CDR3 runs 14 residues. CDR1 is MNHEY, CDR2 SMNVEV, per germline (reference sequence). J lost 7 bases, V lost 6 bases, and 9 bases had no gene match. The CDR3 DNA sequence: TGTGCCAGCAGCCGGGACAGGGGTTCGGGGGAGCAGTACTTC. Translated: CASSRDRGSGEQYF.

The V and J genes are TRBV4-3 and TRBJ2-1, with a possible D match to TRBD1 (5 bases). Trimming cost V 2 bases and J 6 bases, with 17 bases left between them. The CDR3 loop spans 16 amino acids. Germline CDR1 is LGHNA and CDR2 is YSLEER. The CDR3 protein is CASSQFLAGISNEQFF. In DNA, the CDR3 is TGCGCCAGCAGCCAATTCTTAGCAGGGATCAGCAATGAGCAGTTCTTC.

The chain's CDR3 is CASSSGGSSYNEQFF. In DNA form, the CDR3 reads TGTGCCAGCAGTTCAGGGGGGAGCTCCTACAATGAGCAGTTCTTC. The rearrangement uses TRBV6-2 or TRBV6-3 and TRBJ2-1; TRBD1 might be the D (7 bases). CDR3 length: 15 amino acids. Germline CDR1 MNHEY, CDR2 SVGEGT. The V and J ends lost 4 bases and 0 bases respectively, with 10 bases between them.

This chain joins TRBV7-2 and TRBJ1-3; possibly TRBD1 for D (5 bases). In germline, CDR1 is SGHTA, CDR2 FQGNSA. V lost 1 base and J lost 2, with 6 bases in between. CDR3 size: 14 residues. The CDR3 loop reads CASSLGGAGNTIYF. CDR3 nucleotide sequence: TGTGCCAGCAGCTTAGGGGGCGCTGGAAACACCATATATTTT.

The chain has TRBV7-9 and TRBJ2-3; the match to TRBD2 covers 10 bases. The CDR3 covers 17 residues. V trimming: 1 base; J trimming: 1 base; junction bases outside the gene matches: 5. Germline V CDR1 and CDR2: SEHNR, FQNEAQ (reference sequence). The CDR3 reads CASSLGATSGGTDTQYF. The CDR3, as DNA: TGTGCCAGCAGCTTAGGAGCTACTAGCGGGGGCACAGATACGCAGTATTTT.

The chain recombines TRBV4-1 with TRBJ1-3; 7 bases are shared with TRBD1. From germline, CDR1 is MGHRA and CDR2 YSYEKL. The CDR3 has 15 amino acids. After removal of 3 bases from V and 2 bases from J, the junction contained 4 bases not matched to a gene. The CDR3 reads CASSQFGTAGNTIYF. DNA of the CDR3: TGCGCCAGCAGCCAGTTCGGGACAGCTGGAAACACCATATATTTT.

The rearrangement uses TRBV6-5 and TRBJ1-1, with a possible D match to TRBD1 (5 bases). V lost 0 bases and J lost 6, with 17 bases in between. Germline V CDR1 and CDR2: MNHEY, SVGAGI. This CDR3 has 16 residues. CDR3 DNA sequence: TGTGCCAGCAGTTACTCCGGGCGGGGGGAAAGGGCTGAAGCTTTCTTT. The encoded protein is CASSYSGRGERAEAFF.

The chain joins TRBV4-2 to TRBJ2-7; TRBD2 might be the D (5 bases). V gave up 4 bases and J gave up 3 bases, with 10 bases separating them. CDR1 and CDR2 (germline): LGHNA, YNFKEQ. This CDR3 comprises 13 residues. CDR3 protein: CASSLNRGYEQYF. As DNA, the CDR3 is TGTGCCAGCAGCCTCAATCGGGGCTACGAGCAGTACTTC.

The rearrangement links TRBV27 to TRBJ2-7, with 7 bases fitting TRBD1. Trimming removed 2 bases from V and 3 bases from J; junction bases left unmatched: 22. CDR3 length equals 20 residues. CDR1 and CDR2 from the germline V gene are MNHEY and SMNVEV (reference sequence). Written as DNA, the CDR3 is TGTGCCAGCAGTTTAAGGGGTGGGGGTTTTAGCGACAGGGCTAGCTACGAGCAGTACTTC. Encoded protein: CASSLRGGGFSDRASYEQYF.

V gene TRBV2 combines with J gene TRBJ2-3; perhaps TRBD1 as D (5 bases). V lost 1 base and J 0 bases, leaving 14 bases between the germline ends. The CDR3 has 17 amino acids. The germline gives CDR1 SNHLY, CDR2 FYNNEI. This CDR3 reads CASSEGVGVSSTDTQYF. Here the CDR3 DNA reads TGTGCCAGCAGTGAAGGCGTAGGGGTGTCTAGCACAGATACGCAGTATTTT.